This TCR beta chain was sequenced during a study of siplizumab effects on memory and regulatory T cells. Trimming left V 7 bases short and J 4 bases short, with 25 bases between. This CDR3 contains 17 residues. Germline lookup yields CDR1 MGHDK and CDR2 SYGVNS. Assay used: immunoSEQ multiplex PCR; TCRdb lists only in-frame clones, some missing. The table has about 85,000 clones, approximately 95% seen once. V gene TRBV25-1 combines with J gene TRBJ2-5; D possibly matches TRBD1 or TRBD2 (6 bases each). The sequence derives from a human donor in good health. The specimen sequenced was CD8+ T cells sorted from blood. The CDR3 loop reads CASTKYTGTRGIETQYF. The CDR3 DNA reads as TGTGCCAGCACCAAATATACCGGGACACGGGGGATAGAGACCCAGTACTTC.